The rows below give T cell receptor beta chains drawn from one sample of a study of beta chain features in type 1 diabetes. Profiling relied on immunoSEQ multiplex PCR, and the TCRdb table lists in-frame clones only, not all of them. The sample holds about 70,000 clones, roughly 50% seen once. Source material: central memory CD4+ T cells from blood. The receptor source for this set is a man aged 30-40 years with type 1 diabetes. CDR3s include the opening cysteine and the closing phenylalanine or tryptophan. A D gene is named only where the DNA matches it firmly. Size values are once, few and many counts, or a class for expanded clones, and some rows have none.

j_call clone_size d_call v_call cdr3_nt cdr3_aa
TRBJ2-1 . TRBD2 TRBV5-6 TGTGCCAGCAGCTGGGAGCGGGGGGGCATTGTATACAATGAGCAGTTCTTC CASSWERGGIVYNEQFF
TRBJ2-3 . . TRBV6-5 TGTGCCACCCAACAGGGAGCAGATACGCAGTATTTT CATQQGADTQYF
TRBJ2-7 . . TRBV2 TGTGCCAGCATGGGGGCCCGGGCCTACGAGCAGTACTTC CASMGARAYEQYF
TRBJ2-7 . . TRBV19 TGTGCCAGTAGTATAGTTATGGAGGGGCGCTACGAGCAGTACTTC CASSIVMEGRYEQYF
TRBJ1-1 . . TRBV9 TGTGCCAGCAGCGTCCTTCCAGGGAACACTGAAGCTTTCTTT CASSVLPGNTEAFF
TRBJ1-4 few . TRBV10-3 TGTGCCATCAGGTCAGGGGCAACTAATGAAAAACTGTTTTTT CAIRSGATNEKLFF
TRBJ2-1 . TRBD2 TRBV5-1 TGCGCCAGCAGCTTGGTAACTAGCGGGTCGTATGAGCAGTTCTTC CASSLVTSGSYEQFF
TRBJ2-7 few TRBD1 TRBV30 TGTGCCTGGTCGTCTAAGACAGGGGAGTCGGACGAGCAGTACTTC CAWSSKTGESDEQYF
TRBJ1-4 . TRBD1 TRBV30 TGTGCCTGGAGTAGGCAGGGGGCTAGTGAAAAACTGTTTTTT CAWSRQGASEKLFF
TRBJ1-1 . . TRBV2 TGTGCCAGCAGTGACCCCGGCAGGGTCGATACTGAAGCTTTCTTT CASSDPGRVDTEAFF
TRBJ2-6 . TRBD1 TRBV6-1 TGTGCCAGCAGTGGGGGGACAGGGCAGACTGGGGCCAACGTCCTGACTTTC CASSGGTGQTGANVLTF
TRBJ1-4 few . TRBV27 TGTGCCAGTTCCCTCCTTTCAGCAACTAATGAAAAACTGTTTTTT CASSLLSATNEKLFF
TRBJ2-5 . TRBD2 TRBV7-2 TGTGCCAGCAGCCTAGCGGGGGCCCAAGAGACCCAGTACTTC CASSLAGAQETQYF
TRBJ2-5 . TRBD1 TRBV7-2 TGTGCCAGCAGCTTAGCAATTCAACAGGGGATAGAGACCCAGTACTTC CASSLAIQQGIETQYF
TRBJ1-1 . TRBD1 TRBV19 TGTGCCAGTAGTATAGACCGCAGGGGGACCACTGAAGCTTTCTTT CASSIDRRGTTEAFF
TRBJ2-7 . . TRBV30 TGTGCCTGGCAACGGACAGAGTACTACGAGCAGTACTTC CAWQRTEYYEQYF
TRBJ2-5 once TRBD1 TRBV5-1 TGCGCCAGCGGGACAGGGGGCGATGAGACCCAGTACTTC CASGTGGDETQYF
TRBJ2-1 few . TRBV20-1 TGCAGTGCTGACTTTTACAATGAGCAGTTCTTC CSADFYNEQFF
TRBJ2-5 . TRBD2 TRBV11-2 TGTGCCAGCATCCCGGGAGCGGGGGGGCCCTTGGAGACCCAGTACTTC CASIPGAGGPLETQYF
TRBJ2-7 . . TRBV5-1 TGCGCCAGCAGCTCTCGAGCGGGTGGGGCCTACGAGCAGTACTTC CASSSRAGGAYEQYF
TRBJ2-4 few TRBD1 TRBV9 TGTGCCAGCAGCGTAGGGACAGGGAAAAACATTCAGTACTTC CASSVGTGKNIQYF
TRBJ1-5 few . TRBV19 TGTGCCTCTTGTCGGAGGGGCGGCAATCAGCCCCAGCATTTT CASCRRGGNQPQHF
TRBJ2-5 . . TRBV29-1 TGCAGCGCGGAGGGACAGCTACAAGAGACCCAGTACTTC CSAEGQLQETQYF
TRBJ2-1 . TRBD1 TRBV11-3 TGTGCCAGCAGCTTGGTAACCGGGACAGGATACAATGAGCAGTTCTTC CASSLVTGTGYNEQFF
TRBJ2-3 few . TRBV7-9 TGTGCCAGCAGCCTCTTCAGGGGGGGCACAGATACGCAGTATTTT CASSLFRGGTDTQYF
TRBJ2-7 . . TRBV30 TGTGCCGCACTCGGTCGGGACGAGCAGTACTTC CAALGRDEQYF
TRBJ2-1 . TRBD1 TRBV9 TGTGCCAGCAGCCTACTCGGACAGGTACCGTCCTACAATGAGCAGTTCTTC CASSLLGQVPSYNEQFF
TRBJ2-5 . TRBD1 TRBV5-4 TGTGCCAGCAGCTTGGGGGACAGGGGACAAGAGACCCAGTACTTC CASSLGDRGQETQYF
TRBJ2-5 . TRBD2 TRBV29-1 TGCAGCGTTGAACTAGCGGGGGCAGAGACCCAGTACTTC CSVELAGAETQYF
TRBJ1-3 . . TRBV10-3 TGTGCCATCAGTGTGAGGGACACCATATATTTT CAISVRDTIYF
TRBJ2-7 . TRBD1 TRBV2 TGTGCCAGCAGCGCCCTCGACAGGGTGGGTTACGAGCAGTACTTC CASSALDRVGYEQYF
TRBJ2-1 few TRBD1 TRBV5-4 TGTGCCAGCAGCTGGGGGACAGGGGGGACCTACAATGAGCAGTTCTTC CASSWGTGGTYNEQFF
TRBJ2-5 few . TRBV18 TGTGCCAGCTCACCCTACCAAGAGACCCAGTACTTC CASSPYQETQYF
TRBJ1-4 . TRBD1 TRBV15 TGTGCCACCAGCAGTTCTTCAGGGGGAGTTAATGAAAAACTGTTTTTT CATSSSSGGVNEKLFF
TRBJ2-1 few TRBD2 TRBV7-2 TGTGCCAGCAGCTCACGGGGGGAGAGCTACAATGAGCAGTTCTTC CASSSRGESYNEQFF
TRBJ2-1 . TRBD1 TRBV11-2 TGTGCCAGCAGCTCCATCCGACAGGGTCCCAATGAGCAGTTCTTC CASSSIRQGPNEQFF
TRBJ1-2 . TRBD1 TRBV30 TGTGCCTGGAGCAACAGGGGGCGAGGGTATGGCTACACCTTC CAWSNRGRGYGYTF
TRBJ2-7 few . TRBV5-6 TGTGCCAGCAGCTTGGTGGGGGCTGGCGAGCAGTACTTC CASSLVGAGEQYF
TRBJ2-5 . TRBD1 TRBV5-6 TGTGCCAGCAGCAGGGCAGGGGGCCACCAAGAGACCCAGTACTTC CASSRAGGHQETQYF
TRBJ1-1 . . TRBV10-1 TGCGCCAGCAGTGAGTCGGGGCGGAACACTGAAGCTTTCTTT CASSESGRNTEAFF
TRBJ1-1 . TRBD1 TRBV23-1 TGCGCCAGCAGTCTCCACAGGGGGAACACTGAAGCTTTCTTT CASSLHRGNTEAFF
TRBJ1-1 . . TRBV9 TGTGCCAGCAGCGCACAGGCGAACACTGAAGCTTTCTTT CASSAQANTEAFF
TRBJ1-3 . . TRBV2 TGTGCCAGCAGTGAATCAGGGCTCTCTGGAAACACCATATATTTT CASSESGLSGNTIYF
TRBJ1-3 . . TRBV27 TGTGCCAGCAGCTCCGACAGGACCTCACGAGGGAACACCATATATTTT CASSSDRTSRGNTIYF